One sample yielded the 8 T cell receptor beta chains listed below, sequenced in a study of cytomegalovirus exposure and HLA in healthy donors. Primers: 60 Vbeta forward and 13 Jbeta reverse. Clones were sequenced by immunoSEQ multiplex PCR, and TCRdb holds only the in-frame ones, with some missing. The sample shows under 45,000 clones, around 65% of them seen only once. What was sequenced was PBMCs. The source of these receptors is a human donor in good health.

The rearrangement joins TRBV5-1 to TRBJ2-1; 11 bases align to TRBD2. V lost 4 bases to trimming and J lost 4 bases; unmatched junction nucleotides: 7. The CDR3 covers 16 residues. Germline CDR1 SGHRS, CDR2 YFSETQ. For the CDR3, the DNA is TGCGCCAGCAGCGCACCAACTAGCGGGGGATACAATGAGCAGTTCTTC. It codes for CASSAPTSGGYNEQFF.

The rearrangement links TRBV5-1 to TRBJ2-5; TRBD2 matches at 10 bases. This CDR3 spans 16 amino acids. J gave up 5 bases and V 4 bases, and 11 bases lay outside the gene matches. Per germline, CDR1 SGHRS and CDR2 YFSETQ. This chain's CDR3 is CASSQSGGAVRETQYF. Here the CDR3 DNA reads TGCGCCAGCAGCCAAAGCGGGGGGGCCGTGCGGGAGACCCAGTACTTC.

Concerning this clone: The same CDR3 arises from other DNA sequences in this sample as well. The chain links TRBV7-9 to TRBJ2-7, with D possibly TRBD2 on 5 matching bases. CDR1 is SEHNR, CDR2 FQNEAQ, per germline (reference sequence). Trimming took 2 bases from V and 0 from J, leaving 8 bases between them. The CDR3 loop spans 14 amino acids. CDR3 loop: CASSLRESSYEQYF. DNA of the CDR3: TGTGCCAGCAGCTTACGGGAAAGCTCCTACGAGCAGTACTTC. Variable domain in full (rest from reference TRBV7-9 and TRBJ2-7): DTGVSQNPRHKITKRGQNVTFRCDPISEHNRLYWYRQTLGQGPEFLTYFQNEAQLEKSRLLSDRFSAERPKGSFSTLEIQRTEQGDSAMYLCASSLRESSYEQYFGPGTRLTVT.

This clone was observed a single time. This rearrangement joins TRBV2 to TRBJ2-7; D is perhaps TRBD1 (6 bases). Germline V gives CDR1 SNHLY, CDR2 FYNNEI. Trimming pared 4 bases from V and 7 bases from J, leaving 20 bases between. This CDR3 has 15 amino acids. CDR3 nucleotide sequence: TGTGCCAGCAGTGTTTCTTCGGGACATAGTTCTGAGCAGTACTTC. Translating it yields CASSVSSGHSSEQYF.

The chain couples TRBV5-4 to TRBJ1-2; D gene unclear. The CDR3 loop spans 13 amino acids. The germline V gene has CDR1 SGHNT and CDR2 YYREEE (reference sequence). V was trimmed by 4 bases and J by 8 bases, leaving 15 bases between them. CDR3 in amino acids: CASSPQADAGYTF. In DNA form, the CDR3 reads TGTGCCAGCAGCCCCCAAGCGGATGCGGGCTACACCTTC.

This clone was seen more than once but under ten times. This chain uses TRBV7-8 with TRBJ2-5, with 7 bases that match TRBD1. Germline lookup yields CDR1 SGHVS and CDR2 FQNEAQ. The CDR3 runs 15 residues. V was clipped by 7 bases and J by 5 bases; unmatched bases: 13. In nucleotides, the CDR3 is TGTGCCAGCACCAACGTTAAGGGGGCAGGGGAGACCCAGTACTTC. Protein: CASTNVKGAGETQYF.

The CDR3 loop reads CASSLGQGGEQYF. CDR3 bases: TGTGCCAGCTCATTAGGCCAGGGTGGGGAGCAGTACTTC. The J gene is TRBJ2-7, the V gene TRBV18; D may be TRBD1 (5 bases). The CDR3 consists of 13 residues. V lost 5 bases to trimming and J lost 7 bases, with 15 bases between them. The V gene's germline CDR1 is KGHSH and CDR2 LQKENI.

The rearrangement joins TRBV12-5 to TRBJ2-2, with 7 bases lining up with TRBD2. The CDR3 spans 13 residues. Germline-derived CDR1 and CDR2 are LGHNT and FRNRAP. With V trimmed by 6 bases and J by 8 bases, 6 bases remained unmatched. The CDR3 region has the DNA TGTGCTAGTGGCGTGGGGGGGACTGGGGAGCTGTTTTTT. Translation: CASGVGGTGELFF.